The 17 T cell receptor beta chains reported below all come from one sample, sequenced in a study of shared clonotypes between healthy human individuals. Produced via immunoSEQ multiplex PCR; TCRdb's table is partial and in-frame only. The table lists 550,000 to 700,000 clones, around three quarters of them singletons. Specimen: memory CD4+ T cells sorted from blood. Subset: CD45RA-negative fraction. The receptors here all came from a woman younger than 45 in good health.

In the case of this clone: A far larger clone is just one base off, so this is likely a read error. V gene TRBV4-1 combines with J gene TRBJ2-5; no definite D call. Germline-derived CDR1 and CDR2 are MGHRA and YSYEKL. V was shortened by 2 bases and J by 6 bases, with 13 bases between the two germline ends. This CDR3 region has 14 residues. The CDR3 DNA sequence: TGCGCCAGCAGCCAACAGGAGATGGGAAAGACCCAGTACTTC. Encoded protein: CASSQQEMGKTQYF.

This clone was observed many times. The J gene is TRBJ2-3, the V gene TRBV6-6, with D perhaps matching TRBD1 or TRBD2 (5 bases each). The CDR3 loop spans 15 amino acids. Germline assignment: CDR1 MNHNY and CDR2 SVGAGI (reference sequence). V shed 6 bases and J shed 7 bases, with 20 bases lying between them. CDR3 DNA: TGTGCCAGCAGCCGATACGGGGCTCCCCTGAATACGCAGTATTTT. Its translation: CASSRYGAPLNTQYF.

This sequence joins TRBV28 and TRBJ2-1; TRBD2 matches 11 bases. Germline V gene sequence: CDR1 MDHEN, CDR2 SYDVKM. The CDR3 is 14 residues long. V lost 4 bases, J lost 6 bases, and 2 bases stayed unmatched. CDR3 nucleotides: TGTGCCAGCAGTTCACTAGCGGGAGTCAATGAGCAGTTCTTC. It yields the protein CASSSLAGVNEQFF.

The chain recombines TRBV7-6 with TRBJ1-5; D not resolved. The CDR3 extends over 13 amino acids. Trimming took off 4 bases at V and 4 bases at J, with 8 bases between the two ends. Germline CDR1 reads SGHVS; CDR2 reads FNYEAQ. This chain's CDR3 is CASSSSENQPQHF. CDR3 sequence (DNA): TGTGCCAGCAGCTCGTCAGAAAATCAGCCCCAGCATTTT.

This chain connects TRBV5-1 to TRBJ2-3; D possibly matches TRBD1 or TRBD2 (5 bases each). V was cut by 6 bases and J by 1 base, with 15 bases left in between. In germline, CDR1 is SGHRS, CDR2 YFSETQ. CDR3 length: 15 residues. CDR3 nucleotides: TGCGCCAGCAATCTACAAGGGACCGGCACAGATACGCAGTATTTT. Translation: CASNLQGTGTDTQYF.

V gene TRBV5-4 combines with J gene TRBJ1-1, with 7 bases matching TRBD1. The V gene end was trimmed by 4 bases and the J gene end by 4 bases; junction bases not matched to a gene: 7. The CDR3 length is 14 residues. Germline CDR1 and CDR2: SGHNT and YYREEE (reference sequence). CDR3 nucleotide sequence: TGTGCCAGCAGCCAGGACAGGAGGGTCACTGAAGCTTTCTTT. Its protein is CASSQDRRVTEAFF.

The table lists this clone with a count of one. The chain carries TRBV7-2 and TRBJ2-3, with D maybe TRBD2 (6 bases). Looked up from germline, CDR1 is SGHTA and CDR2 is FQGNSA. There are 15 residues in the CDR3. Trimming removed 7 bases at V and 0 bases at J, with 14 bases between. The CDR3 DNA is TGTGCCAGCACACTTAGCGGACGGAGCACAGATACGCAGTATTTT. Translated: CASTLSGRSTDTQYF.

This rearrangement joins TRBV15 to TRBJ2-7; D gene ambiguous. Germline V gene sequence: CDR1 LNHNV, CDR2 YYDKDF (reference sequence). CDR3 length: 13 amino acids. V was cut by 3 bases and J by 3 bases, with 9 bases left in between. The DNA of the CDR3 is TGTGCCACCAGCAGGGAACCTAGCTACGAGCAGTACTTC. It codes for CATSREPSYEQYF.

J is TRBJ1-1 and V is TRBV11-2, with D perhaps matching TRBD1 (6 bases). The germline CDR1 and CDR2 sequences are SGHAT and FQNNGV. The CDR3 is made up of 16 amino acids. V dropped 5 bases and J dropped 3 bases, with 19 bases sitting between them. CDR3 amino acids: CASSPKTPGEYTEAFF. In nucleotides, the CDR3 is TGTGCCAGCAGCCCCAAAACCCCAGGGGAGTACACTGAAGCTTTCTTT.

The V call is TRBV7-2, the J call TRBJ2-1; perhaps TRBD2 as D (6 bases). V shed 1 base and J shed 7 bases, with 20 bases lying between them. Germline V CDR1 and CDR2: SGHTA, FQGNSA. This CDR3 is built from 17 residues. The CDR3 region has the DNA TGTGCCAGCAGCTTAGAGCCCCGGACGGGGGTTTATAATGAGCAGTTCTTC. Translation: CASSLEPRTGVYNEQFF.

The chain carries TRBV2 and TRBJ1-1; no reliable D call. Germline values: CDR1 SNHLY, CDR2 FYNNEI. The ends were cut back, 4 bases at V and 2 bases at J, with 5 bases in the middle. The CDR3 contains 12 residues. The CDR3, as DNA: TGTGCCAGCAGTGTGACTAACACTGAAGCTTTCTTT. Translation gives CASSVTNTEAFF.

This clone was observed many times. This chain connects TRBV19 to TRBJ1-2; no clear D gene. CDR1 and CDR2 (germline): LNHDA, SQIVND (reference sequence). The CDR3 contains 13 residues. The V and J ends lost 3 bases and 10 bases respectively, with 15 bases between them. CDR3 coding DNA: TGTGCCAGTAGTATTCAGACGTATGGTGACTACACCTTC. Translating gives CASSIQTYGDYTF.

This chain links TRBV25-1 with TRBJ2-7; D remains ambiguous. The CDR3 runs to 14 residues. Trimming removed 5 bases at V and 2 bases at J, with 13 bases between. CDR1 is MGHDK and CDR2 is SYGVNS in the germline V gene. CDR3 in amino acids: CASSSAPATYEQYF. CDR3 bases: TGTGCCAGCAGTTCGGCCCCAGCCACCTACGAGCAGTACTTC.

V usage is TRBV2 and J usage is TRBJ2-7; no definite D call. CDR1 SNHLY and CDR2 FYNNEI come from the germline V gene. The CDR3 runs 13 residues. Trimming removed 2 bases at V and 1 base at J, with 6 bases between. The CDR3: CASSESASYEQYF. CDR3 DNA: TGTGCCAGCAGTGAATCGGCGTCCTACGAGCAGTACTTC.

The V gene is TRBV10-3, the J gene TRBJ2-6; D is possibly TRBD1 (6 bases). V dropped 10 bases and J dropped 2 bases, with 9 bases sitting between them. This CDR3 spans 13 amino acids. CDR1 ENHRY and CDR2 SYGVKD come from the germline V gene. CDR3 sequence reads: CATGVAGANVLTF. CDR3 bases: TGTGCCACAGGGGTGGCTGGGGCCAACGTCCTGACTTTC.

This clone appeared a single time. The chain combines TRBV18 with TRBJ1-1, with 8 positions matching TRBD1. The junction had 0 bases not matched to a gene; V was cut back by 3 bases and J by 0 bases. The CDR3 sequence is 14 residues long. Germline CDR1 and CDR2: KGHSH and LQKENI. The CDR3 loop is CASSPTGVNTEAFF. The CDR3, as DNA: TGTGCCAGCTCACCGACAGGGGTGAACACTGAAGCTTTCTTT.

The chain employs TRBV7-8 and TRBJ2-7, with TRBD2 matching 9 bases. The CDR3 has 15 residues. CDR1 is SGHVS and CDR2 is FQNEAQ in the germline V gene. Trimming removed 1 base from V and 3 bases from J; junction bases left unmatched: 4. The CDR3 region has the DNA TGTGCCAGCAGCTTAGGGCTAGCGGGGCTCTACGAGCAGTACTTC. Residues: CASSLGLAGLYEQYF. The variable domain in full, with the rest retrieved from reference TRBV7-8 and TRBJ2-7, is GAGVSQSPRYKVAKRGQDVALRCDPISGHVSLFWYQQALGQGPEFLTYFQNEAQLDKSGLPSDRFFAERPEGSVSTLKIQRTQQEDSAVYLCASSLGLAGLYEQYFGPGTRLTVT.